This T cell receptor (beta chain) stems from a study of blood T cell repertoires in COVID-19. Study information: From T cells, B-cell-depleted T cells, or PBMCs came the material, which was cDNA or gDNA.

The data were produced by immunoSEQ multiplex PCR, yet TCRdb's version contains in-frame clones alone and is incomplete. In the table there are 87,000 or so clones, around 81% of which are singletons. This clone has only a few counts. This CDR3 spans 15 amino acids. Trimming shortened V by 5 bases and J by 3 bases, and 16 bases separated the two germline ends. The germline V gene has CDR1 SGHTA and CDR2 FQGNSA. The sequence was collected from a woman between 65 and 79 years old with acute or convalescent COVID-19. Input material: peripheral blood. The V call is TRBV7-2, the J call TRBJ1-2; D is possibly TRBD1 (5 bases). This chain's CDR3 is CASSPLQVPYYGYTF. DNA of the CDR3: TGTGCCAGCAGCCCCTTACAGGTCCCGTACTATGGCTACACCTTC.